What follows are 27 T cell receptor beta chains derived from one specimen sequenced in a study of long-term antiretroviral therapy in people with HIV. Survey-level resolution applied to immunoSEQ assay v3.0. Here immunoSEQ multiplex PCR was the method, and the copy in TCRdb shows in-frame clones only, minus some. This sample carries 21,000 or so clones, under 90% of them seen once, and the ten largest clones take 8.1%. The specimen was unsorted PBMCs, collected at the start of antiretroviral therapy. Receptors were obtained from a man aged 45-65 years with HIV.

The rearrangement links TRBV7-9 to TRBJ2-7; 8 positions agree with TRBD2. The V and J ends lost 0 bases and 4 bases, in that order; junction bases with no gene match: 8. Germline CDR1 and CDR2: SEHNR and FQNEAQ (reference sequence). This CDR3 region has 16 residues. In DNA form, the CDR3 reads TGTGCCAGCAGCTTAGCCCTCGGGAGGGCCAGGTACGAGCAGTACTTC. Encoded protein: CASSLALGRARYEQYF.

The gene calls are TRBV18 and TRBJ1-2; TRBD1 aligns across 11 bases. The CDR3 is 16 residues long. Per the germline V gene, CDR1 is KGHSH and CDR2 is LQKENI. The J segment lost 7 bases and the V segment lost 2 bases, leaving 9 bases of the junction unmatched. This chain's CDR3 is CASSPNGQGAKIGYTF. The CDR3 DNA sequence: TGTGCCAGCTCACCAAACGGACAGGGGGCTAAGATTGGCTACACCTTC.

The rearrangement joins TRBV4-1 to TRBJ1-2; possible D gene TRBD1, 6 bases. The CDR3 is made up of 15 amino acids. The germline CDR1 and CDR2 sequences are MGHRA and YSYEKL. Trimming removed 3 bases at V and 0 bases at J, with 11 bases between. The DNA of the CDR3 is TGCGCCAGCAGCCAGCTACAGGGTTCTAACTATGGCTACACCTTC. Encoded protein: CASSQLQGSNYGYTF.

The CDR3: CSASRDYEQYF. CDR3 sequence (DNA): TGCAGTGCTAGCCGTGACTACGAGCAGTACTTC. The V and J genes are TRBV20-1 and TRBJ2-7; D call uncertain. The CDR3 extends over 11 amino acids. Germline values: CDR1 DFQATT, CDR2 SNEGSKA (reference sequence). V lost 3 bases, J lost 3 bases, and 6 bases lay in between.

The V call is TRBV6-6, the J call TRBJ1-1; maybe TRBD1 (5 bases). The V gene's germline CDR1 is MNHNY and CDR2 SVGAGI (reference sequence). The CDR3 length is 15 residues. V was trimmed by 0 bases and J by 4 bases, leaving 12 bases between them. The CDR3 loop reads CASSYSQQGFTEAFF. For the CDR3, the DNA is TGTGCCAGCAGTTACTCGCAGCAGGGCTTCACTGAAGCTTTCTTT.

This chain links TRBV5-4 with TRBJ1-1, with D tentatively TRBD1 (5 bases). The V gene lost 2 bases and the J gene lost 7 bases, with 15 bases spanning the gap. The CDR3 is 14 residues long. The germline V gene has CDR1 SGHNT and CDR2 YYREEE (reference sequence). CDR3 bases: TGTGCCAGCAGCTTAGGTTCTGGGGCGATTGAAGCTTTCTTT. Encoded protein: CASSLGSGAIEAFF.

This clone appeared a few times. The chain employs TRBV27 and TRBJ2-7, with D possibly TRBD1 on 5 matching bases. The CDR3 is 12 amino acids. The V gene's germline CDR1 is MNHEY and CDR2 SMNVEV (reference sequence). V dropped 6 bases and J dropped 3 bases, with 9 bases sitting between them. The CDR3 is CASRDTDYEQYF. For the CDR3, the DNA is TGTGCCAGCAGGGACACCGACTACGAGCAGTACTTC.

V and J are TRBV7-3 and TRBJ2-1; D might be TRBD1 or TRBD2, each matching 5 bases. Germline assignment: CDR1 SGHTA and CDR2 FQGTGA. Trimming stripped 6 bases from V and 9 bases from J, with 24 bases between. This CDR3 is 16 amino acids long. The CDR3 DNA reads TGTGCCAGCAGTTACTCCGGGACGTCTAGACATGGTGAGCAGTTCTTC. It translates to CASSYSGTSRHGEQFF.

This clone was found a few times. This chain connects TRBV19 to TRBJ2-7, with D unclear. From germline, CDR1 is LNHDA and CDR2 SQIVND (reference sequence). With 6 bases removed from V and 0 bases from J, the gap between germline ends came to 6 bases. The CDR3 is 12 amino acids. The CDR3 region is CASRGNSYEQYF. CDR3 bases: TGTGCCAGTAGGGGCAACTCCTACGAGCAGTACTTC.

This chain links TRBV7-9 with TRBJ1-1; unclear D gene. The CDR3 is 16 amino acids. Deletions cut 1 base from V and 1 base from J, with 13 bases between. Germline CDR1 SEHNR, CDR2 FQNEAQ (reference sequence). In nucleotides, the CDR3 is TGTGCCAGCAGCTTAGGTCTTTCCCGGGGGAACACTGAAGCTTTCTTT. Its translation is CASSLGLSRGNTEAFF.

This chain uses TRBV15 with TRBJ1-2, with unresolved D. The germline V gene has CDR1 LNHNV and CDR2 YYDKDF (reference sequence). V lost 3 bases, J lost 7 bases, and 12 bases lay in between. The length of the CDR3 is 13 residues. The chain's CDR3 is CATSSLGVLGYTF. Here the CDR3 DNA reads TGTGCCACCAGCAGCCTAGGAGTCCTTGGCTACACCTTC.

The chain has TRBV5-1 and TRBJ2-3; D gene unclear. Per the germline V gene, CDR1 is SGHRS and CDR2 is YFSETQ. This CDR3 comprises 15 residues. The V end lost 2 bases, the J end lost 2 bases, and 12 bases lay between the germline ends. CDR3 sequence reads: CASSFWQADTDTQYF. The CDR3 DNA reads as TGCGCCAGCAGCTTCTGGCAGGCGGACACAGATACGCAGTATTTT.

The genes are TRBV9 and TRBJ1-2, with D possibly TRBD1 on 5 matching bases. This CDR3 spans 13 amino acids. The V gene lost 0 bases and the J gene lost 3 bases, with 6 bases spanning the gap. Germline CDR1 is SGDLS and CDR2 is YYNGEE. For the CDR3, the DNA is TGTGCCAGCAGCGTAGAACAGGACTATGGCTACACCTTC. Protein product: CASSVEQDYGYTF.

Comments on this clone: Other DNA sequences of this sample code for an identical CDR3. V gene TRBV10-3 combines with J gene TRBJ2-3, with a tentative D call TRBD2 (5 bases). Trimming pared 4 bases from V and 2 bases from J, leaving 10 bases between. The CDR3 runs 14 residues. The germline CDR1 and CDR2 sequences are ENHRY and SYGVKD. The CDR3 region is CAISVGGPTDTQYF. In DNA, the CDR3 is TGTGCCATCAGTGTAGGCGGGCCCACAGATACGCAGTATTTT.

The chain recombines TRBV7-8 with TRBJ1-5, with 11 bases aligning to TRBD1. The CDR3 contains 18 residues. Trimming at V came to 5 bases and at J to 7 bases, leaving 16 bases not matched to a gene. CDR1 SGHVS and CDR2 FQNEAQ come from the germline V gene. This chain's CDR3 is CASSPISLWTGGDQPQHF. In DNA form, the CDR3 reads TGTGCCAGCAGCCCAATATCTCTCTGGACAGGGGGCGACCAGCCCCAGCATTTT.

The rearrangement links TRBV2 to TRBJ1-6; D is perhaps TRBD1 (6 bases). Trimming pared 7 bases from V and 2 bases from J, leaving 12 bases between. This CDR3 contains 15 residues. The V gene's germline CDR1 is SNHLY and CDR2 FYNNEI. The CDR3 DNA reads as TGTGCCAGCAACCAGGGGAGGGCCTATAATTCACCCCTCCACTTT. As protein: CASNQGRAYNSPLHF. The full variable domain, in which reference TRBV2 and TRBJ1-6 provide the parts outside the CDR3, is EPEVTQTPSHQVTQMGQEVILRCVPISNHLYFYWYRQILGQKVEFLVSFYNNEISEKSEIFDDQFSVERPDGSNFTLKIRSTKLEDSAMYFCASNQGRAYNSPLHFGNGTRLTVT.

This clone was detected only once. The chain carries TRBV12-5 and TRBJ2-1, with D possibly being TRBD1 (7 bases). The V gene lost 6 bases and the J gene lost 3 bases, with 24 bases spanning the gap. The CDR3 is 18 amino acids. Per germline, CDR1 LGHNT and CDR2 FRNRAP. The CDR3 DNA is TGTGCTAGTGGCTTATTACCCCGGACAGGACTAAACTACAATGAGCAGTTCTTC. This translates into CASGLLPRTGLNYNEQFF.

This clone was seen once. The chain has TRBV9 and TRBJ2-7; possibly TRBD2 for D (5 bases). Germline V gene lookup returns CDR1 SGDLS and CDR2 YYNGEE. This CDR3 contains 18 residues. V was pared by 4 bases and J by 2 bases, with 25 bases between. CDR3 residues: CASSPRPTIRSLTYEQYF. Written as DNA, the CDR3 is TGTGCCAGCAGCCCCCGTCCGACTATAAGGTCCCTGACCTACGAGCAGTACTTC.

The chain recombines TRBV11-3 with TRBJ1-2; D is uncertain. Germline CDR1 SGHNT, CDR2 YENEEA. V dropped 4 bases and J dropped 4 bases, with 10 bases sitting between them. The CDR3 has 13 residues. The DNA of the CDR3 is TGTGCCAGCAGCTCTCAGTCGGGCTATGGCTACACCTTC. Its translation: CASSSQSGYGYTF.

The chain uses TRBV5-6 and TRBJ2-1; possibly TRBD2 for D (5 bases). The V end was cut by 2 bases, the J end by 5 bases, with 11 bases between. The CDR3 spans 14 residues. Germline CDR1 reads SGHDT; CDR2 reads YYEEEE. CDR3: CASSLSGGHNEQFF. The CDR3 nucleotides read TGTGCCAGCAGCTTAAGCGGCGGTCACAATGAGCAGTTCTTC.

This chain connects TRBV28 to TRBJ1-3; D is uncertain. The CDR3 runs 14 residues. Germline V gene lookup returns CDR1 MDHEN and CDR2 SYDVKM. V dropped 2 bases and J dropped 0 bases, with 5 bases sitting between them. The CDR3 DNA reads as TGTGCCAGCAGTTTAGGGCACTCTGGAAACACCATATATTTT. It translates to CASSLGHSGNTIYF.

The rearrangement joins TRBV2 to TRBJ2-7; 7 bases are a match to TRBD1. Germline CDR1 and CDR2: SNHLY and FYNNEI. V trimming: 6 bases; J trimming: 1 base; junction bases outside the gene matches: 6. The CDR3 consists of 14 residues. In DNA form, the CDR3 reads TGTGCCAGCAGGGTTGGGACAGAATCCTACGAGCAGTACTTC. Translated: CASRVGTESYEQYF.

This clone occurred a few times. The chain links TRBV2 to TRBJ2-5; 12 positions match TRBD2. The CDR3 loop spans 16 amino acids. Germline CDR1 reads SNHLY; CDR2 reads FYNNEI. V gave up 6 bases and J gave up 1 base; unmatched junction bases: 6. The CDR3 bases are TGTGCCAGCAGCACCGGACTAGCGGGAAGCCAAGAGACCCAGTACTTC. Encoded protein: CASSTGLAGSQETQYF.

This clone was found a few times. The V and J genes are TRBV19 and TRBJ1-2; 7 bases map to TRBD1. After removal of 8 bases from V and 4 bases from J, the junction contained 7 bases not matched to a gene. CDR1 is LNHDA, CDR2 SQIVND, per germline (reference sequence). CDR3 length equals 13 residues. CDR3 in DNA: TGTGCCAGTGCCGGGACAGTCGTCTATGGCTACACCTTC. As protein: CASAGTVVYGYTF.

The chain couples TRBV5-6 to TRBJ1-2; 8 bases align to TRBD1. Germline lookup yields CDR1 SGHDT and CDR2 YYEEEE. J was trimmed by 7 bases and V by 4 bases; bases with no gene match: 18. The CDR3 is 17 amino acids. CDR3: CASSKWGQASPRFGYTF. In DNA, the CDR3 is TGTGCCAGCAGCAAATGGGGACAGGCATCCCCTAGGTTTGGCTACACCTTC. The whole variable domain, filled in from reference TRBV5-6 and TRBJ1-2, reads DAGVTQSPTHLIKTRGQQVTLRCSPKSGHDTVSWYQQALGQGPQFIFQYYEEEERQRGNFPDRFSGHQFPNYSSELNVNALLLGDSALYLCASSKWGQASPRFGYTFGSGTRLTVV.

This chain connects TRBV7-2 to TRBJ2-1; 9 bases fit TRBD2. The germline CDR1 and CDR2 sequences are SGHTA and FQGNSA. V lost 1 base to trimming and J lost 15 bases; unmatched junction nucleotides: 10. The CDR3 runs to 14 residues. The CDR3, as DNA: TGTGCCAGCAGCTTAGATGGAGCGGGAGGCGGTTGGTTCTTC. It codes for CASSLDGAGGGWFF.

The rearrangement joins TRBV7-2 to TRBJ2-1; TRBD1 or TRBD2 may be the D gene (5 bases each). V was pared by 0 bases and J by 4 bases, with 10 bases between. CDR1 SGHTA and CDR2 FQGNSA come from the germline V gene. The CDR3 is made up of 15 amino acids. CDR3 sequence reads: CASSLARDPYNEQFF. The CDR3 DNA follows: TGTGCCAGCAGCTTAGCCCGGGACCCATACAATGAGCAGTTCTTC.